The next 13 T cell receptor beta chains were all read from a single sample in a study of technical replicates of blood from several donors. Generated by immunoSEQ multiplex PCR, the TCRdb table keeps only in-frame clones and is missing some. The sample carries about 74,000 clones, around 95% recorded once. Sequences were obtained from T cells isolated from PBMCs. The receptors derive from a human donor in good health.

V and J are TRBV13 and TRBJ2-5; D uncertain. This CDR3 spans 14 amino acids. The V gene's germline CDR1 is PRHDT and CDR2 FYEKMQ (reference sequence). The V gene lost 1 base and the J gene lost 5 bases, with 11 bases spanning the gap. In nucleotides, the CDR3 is TGTGCCAGCAGCTTAGTGTTCTTCTCTGAGACCCAGTACTTC. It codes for CASSLVFFSETQYF.

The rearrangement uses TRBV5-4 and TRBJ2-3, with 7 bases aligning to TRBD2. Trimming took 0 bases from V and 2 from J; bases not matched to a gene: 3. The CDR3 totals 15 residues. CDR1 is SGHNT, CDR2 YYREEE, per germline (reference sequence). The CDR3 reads CASSLATSYTDTQYF. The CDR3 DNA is TGTGCCAGCAGCTTGGCGACTAGCTACACAGATACGCAGTATTTT.

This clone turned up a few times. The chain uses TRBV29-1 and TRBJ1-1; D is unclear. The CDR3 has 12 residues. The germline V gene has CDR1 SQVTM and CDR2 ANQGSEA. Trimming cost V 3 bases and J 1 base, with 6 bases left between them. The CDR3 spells CSVEGRNTEAFF. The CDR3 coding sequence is TGCAGCGTTGAGGGCCGGAACACTGAAGCTTTCTTT.

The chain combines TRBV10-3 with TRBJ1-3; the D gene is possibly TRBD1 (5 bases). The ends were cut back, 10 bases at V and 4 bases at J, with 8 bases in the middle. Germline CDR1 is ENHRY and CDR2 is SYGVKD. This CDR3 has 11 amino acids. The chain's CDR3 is CATDSGNTIYF. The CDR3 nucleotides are TGTGCCACAGACAGCGGAAACACCATATATTTT.

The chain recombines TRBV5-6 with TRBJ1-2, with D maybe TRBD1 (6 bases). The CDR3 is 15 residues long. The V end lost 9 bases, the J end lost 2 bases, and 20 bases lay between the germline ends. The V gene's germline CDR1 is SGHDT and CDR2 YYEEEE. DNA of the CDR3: TGTGCCACCGAAAGGGGACATTTGGCGAACTATGGCTACACCTTC. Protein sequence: CATERGHLANYGYTF.

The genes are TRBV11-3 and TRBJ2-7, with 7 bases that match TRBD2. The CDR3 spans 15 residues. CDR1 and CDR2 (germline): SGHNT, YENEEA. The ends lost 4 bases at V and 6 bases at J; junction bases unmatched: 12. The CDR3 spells CASSSPGPGRGEQYF. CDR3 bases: TGTGCCAGCAGCTCGCCGGGACCTGGGAGGGGCGAGCAGTACTTC.

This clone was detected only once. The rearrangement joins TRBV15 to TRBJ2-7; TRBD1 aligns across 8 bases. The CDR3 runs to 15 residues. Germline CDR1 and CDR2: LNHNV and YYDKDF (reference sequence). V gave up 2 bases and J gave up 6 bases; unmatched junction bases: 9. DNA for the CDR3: TGTGCCACCAGCAGAAATACAGGGGGTCTAGGCGAGCAGTACTTC. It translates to CATSRNTGGLGEQYF.

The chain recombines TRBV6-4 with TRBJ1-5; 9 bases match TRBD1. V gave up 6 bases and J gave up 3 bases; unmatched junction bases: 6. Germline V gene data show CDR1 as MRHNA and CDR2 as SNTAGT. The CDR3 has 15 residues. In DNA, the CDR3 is TGTGCCAGCAGACAGGGGGCATCTCCCAATCAGCCCCAGCATTTT. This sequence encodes CASRQGASPNQPQHF.

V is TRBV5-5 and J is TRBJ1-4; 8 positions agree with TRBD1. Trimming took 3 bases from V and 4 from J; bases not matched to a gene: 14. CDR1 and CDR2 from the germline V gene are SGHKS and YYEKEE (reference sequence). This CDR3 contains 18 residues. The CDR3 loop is CASSWRRQGNVDNEKLFF. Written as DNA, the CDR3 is TGTGCCAGCAGCTGGAGGAGACAGGGGAATGTGGATAATGAAAAACTGTTTTTT.

The CDR3 coding sequence is TGTGCCAGCAGCCAGCCGGGACTAGCGGGAGGGCCTTACGAGCAGTACTTC. This sequence encodes CASSQPGLAGGPYEQYF. The chain couples TRBV4-2 to TRBJ2-7, with TRBD2 matching 16 bases. The germline V gene has CDR1 LGHNA and CDR2 YNFKEQ. Unmatched junction bases numbered 6, after V lost 3 bases and J lost 4 bases. The CDR3 sequence is 17 residues long.

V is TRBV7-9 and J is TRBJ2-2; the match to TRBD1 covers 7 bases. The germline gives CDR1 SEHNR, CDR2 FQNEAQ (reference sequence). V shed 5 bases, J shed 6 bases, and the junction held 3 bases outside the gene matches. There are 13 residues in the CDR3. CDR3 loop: CASSPTGSGELFF. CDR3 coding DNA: TGTGCCAGCAGCCCGACAGGGTCCGGGGAGCTGTTTTTT.

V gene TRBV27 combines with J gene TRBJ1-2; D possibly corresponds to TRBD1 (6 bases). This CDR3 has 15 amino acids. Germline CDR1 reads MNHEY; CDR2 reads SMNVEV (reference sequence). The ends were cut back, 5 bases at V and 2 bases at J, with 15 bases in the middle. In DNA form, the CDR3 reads TGTGCCAGCAGTGGTCAGGGGCTAGACAACTATGGCTACACCTTC. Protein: CASSGQGLDNYGYTF.

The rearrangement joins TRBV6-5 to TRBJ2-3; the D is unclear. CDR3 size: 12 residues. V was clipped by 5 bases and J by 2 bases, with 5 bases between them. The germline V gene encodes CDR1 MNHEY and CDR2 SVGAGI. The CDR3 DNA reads TGTGCCAGCAGTCAAAACACAGATACGCAGTATTTT. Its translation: CASSQNTDTQYF.